Shown below are 6 T cell receptor beta chains from a single sample sequenced in a study of tumor-infiltrating lymphocytes in primary liver carcinoma. Making TCR beta cDNA involved 400 to 600 ng total RNA and a constant-region primer. Employing slightly modified ARM-PCR, three nested multiplex PCR rounds were run, and these gave rise to the TCR beta libraries. With TRBV1-TRBV30 forward primers and a C-beta reverse primer, the first two PCR rounds were run for approximately 10 cycles each. TCRdb redid the calling of the multiplex PCR reads with MiXCR, one entry per CDR3 protein. This sample yields 300,000 to 400,000 distinct CDR3 sequences, of which 50% to 70% are seen a single time; 9% belongs to the top ten. Blood RNA came from unsorted whole blood; germline DNA was also extracted. The sequencing input was peripheral blood. Receptor source: a man aged 35 to 55 with primary liver carcinoma and hepatitis B virus infection.

Concerning this clonotype itself: This may stem from a read error, because a much larger clone lies one nucleotide away. The chain is built from TRBV6-6 and TRBJ2-1; TRBD1 is a possible D gene (5 bases). Germline-derived CDR1 and CDR2 are MNHNY and SVGAGI (reference sequence). CDR3 length: 13 residues. The CDR3 sequence: CVSRDYPYNEQFF. In nucleotides, the CDR3 is TGTGTCAGCAGGGATTACCCCTACAATGAGCAGTTCTTC.

In this sample, this clonotype turned up a few times. V gene TRBV6-6 combines with J gene TRBJ2-7; a weak D match, TRBD2 (6 bases). Trimming cost V 6 bases and J 0 bases, with 9 bases left between them. This CDR3 is 13 amino acids long. CDR1 MNHNY and CDR2 SVGAGI come from the germline V gene (reference sequence). CDR3 nucleotides: TGTGCCAGCAGCCCGGGGGACTCCTACGAGCAGTACTTC. Translation gives CASSPGDSYEQYF.

About this clonotype: The junction and the germline gene differ at one end; a read error may be behind it. This sequence joins TRBV25-1 and TRBJ1-5, with D possibly being TRBD1 (5 bases). CDR1 is MGHDK and CDR2 is SYGVNS in the germline V gene. There are 13 residues in the CDR3. Here the CDR3 reads CAGSETERDPQHF. Here the CDR3 DNA reads TGTGCCGGCAGTGAGACAGAAAGAGATCCCCAGCATTTT.

In the case of this clonotype: A read error may explain this, as a much larger clone is one base away. The chain uses TRBV29-1 and TRBJ1-4; TRBD1 might be the D (5 bases). Between the trimmed V and J ends, which lost 6 bases and 3 bases, there was a span of 14 bases. The CDR3 length is 14 residues. The germline V gene encodes CDR1 SQVTM and CDR2 ANQGSEA. CDR3 sequence reads: CSVVGEVPNEKLFF. CDR3 nucleotide sequence: TGCAGCGTCGTGGGGGAGGTTCCTAATGAAAAACTGTTTTTT.

Comments on this clonotype: Possible read error: a much larger clone is one base away. The V call is TRBV4-3, the J call TRBJ2-1, with 9 bases aligning to TRBD2. The germline V gene has CDR1 LGHNA and CDR2 YSLEER. The CDR3 has 17 residues. The CDR3 is CASSQEEGLAGYNERFF. The CDR3 region has the DNA TGCGCCAGCAGCCAAGAAGAGGGTCTAGCGGGATACAATGAGCGGTTCTTC.

This clonotype was seen just once. A much bigger clone sits one base away, suggesting this may be a read error. The chain couples TRBV4-1 to TRBJ2-4; 8 bases match TRBD2. CDR1 and CDR2 from the germline V gene are MGHRA and YSYEKL. CDR3 size: 16 residues. Trimming took 0 bases from V and 3 from J; bases not matched to a gene: 4. Here the CDR3 reads CASSQDRGGGKNIQYF. The CDR3 nucleotides are TGCGCCAGCAGCCAAGATCGGGGGGGGGGCAAAAACATTCAGTACTTC.